The next 5 T cell receptor beta chains were all read from a single sample in a study of beta chain features in type 1 diabetes. Isolated RNA was reverse transcribed in full, so expressed TCRB transcripts were sequenced. TCRdb's copy holds only in-frame clones and misses some; the assay was immunoSEQ multiplex PCR. The table shows hundreds of thousands of clones, with around 68% occurring only once. Material for sequencing was naive CD4+ T cells from blood. These receptors all stem from a man aged 30 to 45 in good health.

The chain joins TRBV5-6 to TRBJ2-3, with 10 nucleotides matching TRBD2. CDR1 is SGHDT, CDR2 YYEEEE, per germline. This CDR3 has 16 residues. V lost 4 bases, J lost 3 bases, and 8 bases stayed unmatched. Here the CDR3 DNA reads TGTGCCAGCAGCCGAGGGGCGGGACTAGCGACAGATACGCAGTATTTT. As protein: CASSRGAGLATDTQYF.

This clone was found a few times. The gene calls are TRBV25-1 and TRBJ2-1; D is undetermined. This CDR3 is 13 amino acids long. Germline V gene data show CDR1 as MGHDK and CDR2 as SYGVNS. Trimming shortened V by 3 bases and J by 7 bases, and 10 bases separated the two germline ends. The CDR3 protein is CASSDPPGNEQFF. The CDR3 coding sequence is TGTGCCAGCAGTGATCCCCCGGGTAATGAGCAGTTCTTC.

V gene TRBV30 combines with J gene TRBJ2-2; D unresolved. Germline V CDR1 and CDR2: GTSNPN, SVGIG (reference sequence). The CDR3 has 14 residues. The V gene lost 2 bases and the J gene lost 5 bases, with 12 bases spanning the gap. Here the CDR3 reads CAWSSRTFTGELFF. Written as DNA, the CDR3 is TGTGCCTGGAGTTCTAGGACGTTTACCGGGGAGCTGTTTTTT.

J is TRBJ2-7 and V is TRBV29-1, with TRBD2 matching 7 bases. Germline CDR1 and CDR2: SQVTM and ANQGSEA. The J segment lost 6 bases and the V segment lost 6 bases, leaving 11 bases of the junction unmatched. The CDR3 sequence is 13 residues long. CDR3 nucleotide sequence: TGCAGCGTCGCTGGGACTATTAAGGGCGAGCAGTACTTC. Protein sequence: CSVAGTIKGEQYF.

Worth noting for this clone: Other DNA sequences in this sample translate to the same CDR3. The chain has TRBV9 and TRBJ1-1, with TRBD1 matching 7 bases. Germline CDR1 reads SGDLS; CDR2 reads YYNGEE. Trimming took 1 base from V and 1 from J; bases not matched to a gene: 1. CDR3 length: 14 residues. As DNA, the CDR3 is TGTGCCAGCAGCGTAAGGGACAGGAACACTGAAGCTTTCTTT. It encodes CASSVRDRNTEAFF.